Included here is one T cell receptor (beta chain) sequence, with context. Its antigen remains unknown. This sample is part of a study of CD8 T cells in ankylosing spondylitis. General observations from the study: According to the report, clones linked to the disease were significantly enriched in matched synovial fluid samples taken from ankylosing spondylitis patients. A motif of fewer than ten highly homologous TCR beta variants was seen as apparently characteristic of ankylosing spondylitis blood.

This CDR3 spans 13 amino acids. The ends were cut back, 7 bases at V and 5 bases at J, with 15 bases in the middle. Germline-derived CDR1 and CDR2 are DFQATT and SNEGSKA (reference sequence). TCRdb fed the 5' RACE reads into MiXCR, producing one record per CDR3 protein. The sample has 700,000 to 1,000,000 distinct CDR3 sequences, over 9.5% seen once. The source is a male donor with ankylosing spondylitis. The chain has TRBV20-1 and TRBJ2-1; no reliable D call. Sequenced material: blood, either unsorted or a sorted T cell fraction (not recorded which). The CDR3 nucleotides are TGCAGTGTTACGACCGCAACTAACAATGAGCAGTTCTTC. It specifies CSVTTATNNEQFF.